Presented here are 16 T cell receptor beta chains from one specimen sequenced in a study of blood T cell repertoires in COVID-19. Profiled with immunoSEQ multiplex PCR; TCRdb holds only in-frame clones, not every one. The table records roughly 300,000 clones, less than 90% of them present only once. Sequenced: peripheral blood. These receptors all come from a woman aged 30 to 39 with COVID-19, enrolled during active disease.

J is TRBJ2-3 and V is TRBV3-1 (or the pseudogene TRBV3-2); D is possibly TRBD2 (6 bases). Looked up from germline, CDR1 is LGHDT and CDR2 is YNNKEL (reference sequence). CDR3 length equals 15 residues. V was pared by 1 base and J by 6 bases, with 14 bases between. In DNA, the CDR3 is TGTGCCAGCAGCCAAGGATGGCGGGGAAGGGATACGCAGTATTTT. Amino acid sequence: CASSQGWRGRDTQYF.

The chain has TRBV7-6 and TRBJ2-5; a weak D match, TRBD2 (7 bases). V was clipped by 6 bases and J by 5 bases, with 22 bases between them. CDR1 is SGHVS and CDR2 is FNYEAQ in the germline V gene. The CDR3 extends over 16 amino acids. The CDR3 sequence: CASRHPLRGEGETQYF. The DNA of the CDR3 is TGTGCCAGCAGGCATCCCCTTAGGGGGGAGGGGGAGACCCAGTACTTC.

The CDR3 sequence: CASSQDIRRSRELFF. CDR3 nucleotides: TGTGCCAGCAGCCAAGATATTAGGCGGAGCCGGGAGCTGTTTTTT. V is TRBV3-1 (or the pseudogene TRBV3-2) and J is TRBJ2-2; D gene ambiguous. V gave up 0 bases and J gave up 9 bases, with 14 bases separating them. The V gene's germline CDR1 is LGHDT and CDR2 YNNKEL (reference sequence). This CDR3 comprises 15 residues.

The V and J genes are TRBV12-3 or TRBV12-4 and TRBJ1-2; a weak D match, TRBD1 (6 bases). The CDR3 is made up of 13 amino acids. Trimming pared 1 base from V and 7 bases from J, leaving 10 bases between. The CDR3, as DNA: TGTGCCAGCAGTTTAGAGGGGGATGTTGGCTACACCTTC. Encoded protein: CASSLEGDVGYTF.

The CDR3 region has the DNA TGCGCCAGCAGCTTGGACTCGAGGGGGAATACAGATACGCAGTATTTT. It encodes CASSLDSRGNTDTQYF. V gene TRBV5-1 combines with J gene TRBJ2-3; tentatively, D is TRBD1 (6 bases). Looked up from germline, CDR1 is SGHRS and CDR2 is YFSETQ. V gave up 0 bases and J gave up 3 bases, with 14 bases separating them. This CDR3 contains 16 residues.

This clone was observed many times. V is TRBV2 and J is TRBJ2-1; 8 nucleotides match TRBD1. Germline trimming cut 10 bases from V and 5 bases from J; bases unmatched to any gene: 7. This CDR3 contains 13 residues. Germline V gene sequence: CDR1 SNHLY, CDR2 FYNNEI. In DNA form, the CDR3 reads TGTGCCATTACCAGGACAGGGAACAATGAGCAGTTCTTC. It yields the protein CAITRTGNNEQFF.

J is TRBJ1-2 and V is TRBV27; 8 nucleotides match TRBD1. The CDR3 has 14 amino acids. Germline V gene sequence: CDR1 MNHEY, CDR2 SMNVEV (reference sequence). V gave up 3 bases and J gave up 4 bases; unmatched junction bases: 4. In DNA form, the CDR3 reads TGTGCCAGCAGTTTCCAGGGGGCCGGCTATGGCTACACCTTC. This gives the protein CASSFQGAGYGYTF.

This clone has a single count. This chain uses TRBV21-1 with TRBJ2-7; TRBD2 reflects the table's D call only, with no check against the DNA. TRBV21-1 is tagged as a pseudogene. This CDR3 is 21 amino acids long. CDR3 in DNA: TGTGCCAGCAGACAGCAGCCCCTTTGCAGCGGGGGGGTCCCTGGTATAATCGAGCAGTACTTC. This gives the protein CASRQQPLCSGGVPGIIEQYF.

This clone appeared once. This chain connects TRBV5-4 to TRBJ2-6; a weak D match, TRBD1 (5 bases). V was clipped by 0 bases and J by 2 bases, with 12 bases between them. Germline values: CDR1 SGHNT, CDR2 YYREEE (reference sequence). The CDR3 covers 17 residues. The CDR3 here is CASSLGHPRAGANVLTF. CDR3 sequence (DNA): TGTGCCAGCAGCTTGGGACATCCCAGGGCTGGGGCCAACGTCCTGACTTTC. The entire variable domain, with the rest obtained from reference TRBV5-4 and TRBJ2-6, is as follows: ETGVTQSPTHLIKTRGQQVTLRCSSQSGHNTVSWYQQALGQGPQFIFQYYREEENGRGNFPPRFSGLQFPNYSSELNVNALELDDSALYLCASSLGHPRAGANVLTFGAGSRLTVL.

This clone was seen a single time. V is TRBV19 and J is TRBJ1-5, with D perhaps matching TRBD1 (6 bases). The V gene's germline CDR1 is LNHDA and CDR2 SQIVND (reference sequence). This CDR3 is 14 amino acids long. V lost 7 bases and J 6 bases, leaving 16 bases between the germline ends. The CDR3 coding sequence is TGTGCCAGTAATAGGGGGGGTGGCGGTCAGCCCCAGCATTTT. Its protein is CASNRGGGGQPQHF. Full variable domain (outside the CDR3, taken from reference TRBV19 and TRBJ1-5): DGGITQSPKYLFRKEGQNVTLSCEQNLNHDAMYWYRQDPGQGLRLIYYSQIVNDFQKGDIAEGYSVSREKKESFPLTVTSAQKNPTAFYLCASNRGGGGQPQHFGDGTRLSIL.

The chain links TRBV2 to TRBJ1-6; TRBD1 might be the D (5 bases). The CDR3 consists of 15 residues. V shed 7 bases and J shed 8 bases, with 18 bases lying between them. The V gene's germline CDR1 is SNHLY and CDR2 FYNNEI. The CDR3 bases are TGTGCCAGCACCCCCCGGGACTTTGGTCATTCACCCCTCCACTTT. The encoded protein is CASTPRDFGHSPLHF.

Written as DNA, the CDR3 is TGTGCCAGCACAATCCGACAGGGGAGTCCCCTAGATTATGGCTACACCTTC. It translates to CASTIRQGSPLDYGYTF. The chain employs TRBV7-9 and TRBJ1-2; 8 positions agree with TRBD1. The CDR3 contains 17 residues. Germline loops: CDR1 SEHNR, CDR2 FQNEAQ (reference sequence). V was pared by 7 bases and J by 5 bases, with 18 bases of the junction left unmatched. The full variable domain, its missing parts supplied by reference TRBV7-9 and TRBJ1-2, is DTGVSQNPRHKITKRGQNVTFRCDPISEHNRLYWYRQTLGQGPEFLTYFQNEAQLEKSRLLSDRFSAERPKGSFSTLEIQRTEQGDSAMYLCASTIRQGSPLDYGYTFGSGTRLTVV.

This chain connects TRBV7-9 to TRBJ2-5, with 7 nucleotides matching TRBD2. This CDR3 is 13 amino acids long. Losses at the gene ends were 6 bases for V and 5 bases for J; bases not matched to a gene: 6. Per germline, CDR1 SEHNR and CDR2 FQNEAQ (reference sequence). This CDR3 is CASRHRGEETQYF. The CDR3 nucleotides are TGTGCCAGCAGACACCGGGGGGAGGAGACCCAGTACTTC.

The chain has TRBV5-4 and TRBJ2-5; 9 bases agree with TRBD1. This CDR3 has 14 amino acids. Germline-derived CDR1 and CDR2 are SGHNT and YYREEE (reference sequence). The J segment lost 4 bases and the V segment lost 5 bases, leaving 6 bases of the junction unmatched. CDR3 nucleotide sequence: TGTGCCAGCAGACCCGACAGGGGGGTAGAGACCCAGTACTTC. Its translation is CASRPDRGVETQYF.

This clone appeared a few times. The genes are TRBV6-2 or TRBV6-3 and TRBJ2-3, with a weak D call TRBD1 (5 bases). The CDR3 is 14 amino acids. The V end was cut by 6 bases, the J end by 0 bases, with 10 bases between. CDR1 is MNHEY, CDR2 SVGEGT, per germline. For the CDR3, the DNA is TGTGCCAGCAGCCGGACATTAAGCACAGATACGCAGTATTTT. This gives the protein CASSRTLSTDTQYF.

The chain links TRBV5-1 to TRBJ1-2; TRBD1 matches 7 bases. V shed 0 bases and J 6 bases; nucleotides not matched to a gene: 8. The CDR3 has 15 residues. Germline-derived CDR1 and CDR2 are SGHRS and YFSETQ. The CDR3 DNA sequence: TGCGCCAGCAGCTTGGGGACGGGACAGAGGCATGGCTACACCTTC. It is translated as CASSLGTGQRHGYTF.